These 28 T cell receptor beta chains were all obtained from the same sample, sequenced in a study of blood T cell repertoires in COVID-19. Assay: immunoSEQ multiplex PCR; the TCRdb copy retains only in-frame clones and omits some. The sample contains about 180,000 clones, 81% of which appear only once. The sample was peripheral blood. The receptors derive from a woman aged 80 or over with COVID-19, enrolled during active disease.

J is TRBJ2-1 and V is TRBV24-1, with 10 bases aligning to TRBD1. Germline trimming cut 9 bases from V and 12 bases from J; bases unmatched to any gene: 4. This CDR3 is built from 11 residues. CDR1 and CDR2 (germline): KGHDR, SFDVKD. CDR3 in amino acids: CATGWTGGQFF. The CDR3 DNA is TGTGCCACCGGTTGGACAGGGGGGCAGTTCTTC.

The chain uses TRBV3-1 (or the pseudogene TRBV3-2) and TRBJ2-3, with TRBD2 matching over 14 bases. CDR1 and CDR2 (germline): LGHDT, YNNKEL (reference sequence). V shed 3 bases, J shed 3 bases, and the junction held 5 bases outside the gene matches. CDR3 length: 17 amino acids. This CDR3 reads CASSQRLAGGQTDTQYF. DNA of the CDR3: TGTGCCAGCAGCCAGAGACTAGCGGGGGGGCAAACAGATACGCAGTATTTT.

The chain has TRBV30 and TRBJ2-7; 10 bases agree with TRBD1. The CDR3 runs to 14 residues. Per the germline V gene, CDR1 is GTSNPN and CDR2 is SVGIG (reference sequence). The V gene end was trimmed by 0 bases and the J gene end by 2 bases; junction bases not matched to a gene: 1. The CDR3 is CAWSVGQGAYEQYF. The CDR3 region has the DNA TGTGCCTGGAGTGTCGGACAGGGGGCCTACGAGCAGTACTTC.

The chain recombines TRBV13 with TRBJ2-7; 10 nucleotides match TRBD2. The V gene end was trimmed by 4 bases and the J gene end by 2 bases; junction bases not matched to a gene: 11. Germline V gives CDR1 PRHDT, CDR2 FYEKMQ (reference sequence). This CDR3 is 17 amino acids long. CDR3 protein: CASSSRATSGVTYEQYF. The CDR3 region has the DNA TGTGCCAGCAGCTCCCGGGCTACTAGCGGGGTTACCTACGAGCAGTACTTC.

The J gene is TRBJ1-4, the V gene TRBV19; 8 bases line up with TRBD1. Trimming took 6 bases from V and 8 from J; bases not matched to a gene: 8. Germline V lookup: CDR1 LNHDA, CDR2 SQIVND (reference sequence). The CDR3 sequence is 14 residues long. The CDR3 here is CASRRDRLSEKLFF. The CDR3 DNA reads TGTGCCAGTAGGAGGGACAGGCTAAGCGAAAAACTGTTTTTT.

The chain recombines TRBV29-1 with TRBJ2-1, with 10 bases lining up with TRBD2. Germline CDR1 and CDR2: SQVTM and ANQGSEA. With V trimmed by 4 bases and J by 10 bases, 16 bases remained unmatched. The CDR3 covers 16 residues. The CDR3 is CSVGGRSSGSPVEQFF. The CDR3 nucleotides are TGCAGCGTTGGGGGGCGATCTAGCGGGAGTCCAGTCGAGCAGTTCTTC.

This chain connects TRBV19 to TRBJ2-2; D is unresolved. Trimming removed 5 bases from V and 4 bases from J, with 11 bases in between. The length of the CDR3 is 14 residues. The V gene's germline CDR1 is LNHDA and CDR2 SQIVND (reference sequence). In nucleotides, the CDR3 is TGTGCCAGTAGTCAGAGGATGGGCACCGGGGAGCTGTTTTTT. It translates to CASSQRMGTGELFF.

This chain joins TRBV9 and TRBJ1-1, with a possible D match to TRBD1 (5 bases). Trimming pared 4 bases from V and 7 bases from J, leaving 11 bases between. CDR1 and CDR2 (germline): SGDLS, YYNGEE. The CDR3 sequence is 12 residues long. The CDR3 loop is CASSRGGGEAFF. The DNA of the CDR3 is TGTGCCAGCAGCAGGGGAGGAGGTGAAGCTTTCTTT.

The genes are TRBV4-1 and TRBJ2-3, with a tentative D call TRBD1 (6 bases). This CDR3 is 17 amino acids long. Trimming stripped 4 bases from V and 0 bases from J, with 17 bases between. Germline values: CDR1 MGHRA, CDR2 YSYEKL. The CDR3 here is CASSRGQIISSTDTQYF. CDR3 in DNA: TGCGCCAGCAGCCGTGGACAGATTATATCTAGCACAGATACGCAGTATTTT.

The J gene is TRBJ2-7, the V gene TRBV7-9; TRBD1 aligns across 8 bases. Trimming at V came to 4 bases and at J to 2 bases, leaving 10 bases not matched to a gene. The CDR3 runs 16 residues. CDR1 and CDR2 (germline): SEHNR, FQNEAQ (reference sequence). The CDR3 protein is CASSSLSGGNAYEQYF. In DNA form, the CDR3 reads TGTGCCAGCAGCTCTCTTTCAGGGGGCAATGCCTACGAGCAGTACTTC.

The V gene is TRBV11-2, the J gene TRBJ1-1, with D possibly being TRBD1 (5 bases). The CDR3 sequence is 15 residues long. V dropped 3 bases and J dropped 2 bases, with 13 bases sitting between them. CDR1 is SGHAT, CDR2 FQNNGV, per germline. CDR3 sequence reads: CASSFPWGGNTEAFF. The CDR3 DNA sequence: TGTGCCAGCAGCTTTCCGTGGGGGGGTAACACTGAAGCTTTCTTT.

The chain links TRBV5-1 to TRBJ2-1; TRBD2 matches 13 bases. Germline CDR1 is SGHRS and CDR2 is YFSETQ. After removal of 0 bases from V and 6 bases from J, the junction contained 3 bases not matched to a gene. The CDR3 contains 16 residues. CDR3 DNA: TGCGCCAGCAGCTTGGCGGGACTAGCGGGGAGCAATGAGCAGTTCTTC. It translates to CASSLAGLAGSNEQFF. The complete variable domain, with remaining parts taken from reference TRBV5-1 and TRBJ2-1, reads KAGVTQTPRYLIKTRGQQVTLSCSPISGHRSVSWYQQTPGQGLQFLFEYFSETQRNKGNFPGRFSGRQFSNSRSEMNVSTLELGDSALYLCASSLAGLAGSNEQFFGPGTRLTVL.

DNA for the CDR3: TGCGCCAGCAGCCGGGTCTTTAACACCGGGGAGCTGTTTTTT. As protein: CASSRVFNTGELFF. V usage is TRBV5-1 and J usage is TRBJ2-2; no clear D. Germline V CDR1 and CDR2: SGHRS, YFSETQ. V shed 4 bases and J shed 2 bases, with 9 bases lying between them. This CDR3 region has 14 residues.

This sequence joins TRBV13 and TRBJ2-1, with 11 bases fitting TRBD2. The V gene end was trimmed by 5 bases and the J gene end by 0 bases; junction bases not matched to a gene: 9. The germline gives CDR1 PRHDT, CDR2 FYEKMQ (reference sequence). The CDR3 spans 18 residues. The CDR3 is CASSINGLAGVSYNEQFF. The DNA of the CDR3 is TGTGCCAGCAGCATCAACGGACTAGCGGGCGTCTCCTACAATGAGCAGTTCTTC.

This clone was detected only a few times. The chain is built from TRBV6-2 or TRBV6-3 and TRBJ2-5, with D possibly matching TRBD1 (6 bases). The CDR3 covers 16 residues. Germline V gives CDR1 MNHEY, CDR2 SVGEGT. With 0 bases removed from V and 5 bases from J, the gap between germline ends came to 16 bases. CDR3 bases: TGTGCCAGCAGTTACTCGGGATCGACAGGCGAGGAGACCCAGTACTTC. Its protein is CASSYSGSTGEETQYF.

Only one count was recorded for this clone. The chain joins TRBV4-2 to TRBJ2-2, with 8 bases aligning to TRBD2. Germline V gene sequence: CDR1 LGHNA, CDR2 YNFKEQ. This CDR3 has 18 amino acids. The J segment lost 7 bases and the V segment lost 1 base, leaving 14 bases of the junction unmatched. CDR3 in amino acids: CASSQVSLAGGSSGELFF. Here the CDR3 DNA reads TGTGCCAGCAGCCAAGTCAGTCTGGCGGGAGGTTCGAGCGGGGAGCTGTTTTTT.

The rearrangement links TRBV2 to TRBJ2-7; maybe TRBD1 (5 bases). Trimming stripped 6 bases from V and 0 bases from J, with 15 bases between. CDR3 length equals 15 residues. Germline V gives CDR1 SNHLY, CDR2 FYNNEI. The CDR3 reads CASRELRQRSYEQYF. CDR3 in DNA: TGTGCCAGCAGAGAATTAAGACAGCGCTCCTACGAGCAGTACTTC.

A single count supports this clone. This chain uses TRBV4-2 with TRBJ2-7; 8 bases are a match to TRBD1. CDR1 and CDR2 (germline): LGHNA, YNFKEQ. The CDR3 runs to 15 residues. J was trimmed by 0 bases and V by 4 bases; bases with no gene match: 5. In DNA, the CDR3 is TGTGCCAGCAGCCGCCGGGACAGGAGCTCCTACGAGCAGTACTTC. Amino acids: CASSRRDRSSYEQYF.

This chain uses TRBV27 with TRBJ2-1, with 7 bases matching TRBD2. The V and J ends lost 7 bases and 7 bases, in that order; junction bases with no gene match: 16. The length of the CDR3 is 16 residues. CDR1 and CDR2 (germline): MNHEY, SMNVEV (reference sequence). In DNA form, the CDR3 reads TGTGCCAGCACCGGCCTCGGGGGGACTATAACGAATGAGCAGTTCTTC. Amino acid sequence: CASTGLGGTITNEQFF.

V and J are TRBV20-1 and TRBJ2-7; D unclear. This CDR3 has 10 residues. The V gene lost 3 bases and the J gene lost 4 bases, with 4 bases spanning the gap. CDR1 and CDR2 from the germline V gene are DFQATT and SNEGSKA (reference sequence). CDR3 in DNA: TGCAGTGCTAGTACTTACGAGCAGTACTTC. Protein: CSASTYEQYF.

This chain connects TRBV7-9 to TRBJ2-3; 7 positions match TRBD2. V lost 5 bases, J lost 6 bases, and 11 bases stayed unmatched. The CDR3 is 15 residues long. The germline V gene has CDR1 SEHNR and CDR2 FQNEAQ (reference sequence). The CDR3 DNA reads TGTGCCAGCAGCAGCGGGACGGTGGCTGGGGATACGCAGTATTTT. Encoded protein: CASSSGTVAGDTQYF.

The chain carries TRBV25-1 and TRBJ1-2; D perhaps matches TRBD1 (5 bases). V was shortened by 2 bases and J by 8 bases, with 9 bases between the two germline ends. The CDR3 sequence is 12 residues long. Germline assignment: CDR1 MGHDK and CDR2 SYGVNS. CDR3: CASSEGRGGYTF. CDR3 in DNA: TGTGCCAGCAGTGAAGGAAGGGGCGGCTACACCTTC.

This clone was seen only a few times. The chain has TRBV2 and TRBJ2-2; TRBD1 might be the D (6 bases). From germline, CDR1 is SNHLY and CDR2 FYNNEI. The CDR3 contains 15 residues. Trimming removed 6 bases from V and 7 bases from J, with 18 bases in between. CDR3 in DNA: TGTGCCAGCAGCCGGGACACCGGCGGTGGCGGGGAGCTGTTTTTT. This sequence encodes CASSRDTGGGGELFF.

The rearrangement links TRBV11-1 to TRBJ2-7, with D possibly TRBD2 on 5 matching bases. V was clipped by 2 bases and J by 3 bases, with 11 bases between them. Germline V gene lookup returns CDR1 SGHAT and CDR2 FQDESV (reference sequence). This CDR3 comprises 14 residues. This CDR3 reads CASSLLGLSYEQYF. The CDR3 coding sequence is TGTGCCAGCAGCTTATTAGGACTTAGCTACGAGCAGTACTTC.

The J gene is TRBJ1-5, the V gene TRBV28, with unresolved D. Germline V gene data show CDR1 as MDHEN and CDR2 as SYDVKM. V shed 7 bases and J shed 5 bases, with 12 bases lying between them. This CDR3 spans 13 amino acids. CDR3 DNA sequence: TGTGCCAGCATTACGGGTAATTATCAGCCCCAGCATTTT. Residues: CASITGNYQPQHF.

CDR3 sequence reads: CASSQVGQGRGKLFF. The CDR3 DNA is TGTGCCAGCAGCCAAGTAGGGCAGGGGAGAGGAAAACTGTTTTTT. The rearrangement links TRBV14 to TRBJ1-4; tentatively, D is TRBD1 (6 bases). V dropped 1 base and J dropped 10 bases, with 16 bases sitting between them. The CDR3 consists of 15 residues. The germline V gene encodes CDR1 SGHDN and CDR2 FVKESK.

The rearrangement joins TRBV10-3 to TRBJ2-7, with 11 nucleotides matching TRBD1. Germline V lookup: CDR1 ENHRY, CDR2 SYGVKD. V shed 6 bases and J 4 bases; nucleotides not matched to a gene: 2. The CDR3 spans 13 residues. CDR3: CAISRDRGYEQYF. The CDR3 DNA sequence: TGTGCCATCAGCCGGGACAGGGGGTACGAGCAGTACTTC.

This chain links TRBV5-4 with TRBJ2-7; 10 nucleotides align to TRBD1. Germline CDR1 and CDR2: SGHNT and YYREEE (reference sequence). The trim removed 2 bases at V and 6 bases at J, leaving 5 bases unmatched. The CDR3 length is 14 residues. CDR3 coding DNA: TGTGCCAGCAGCTTAGGCGGGACAGGGGTCGAGCAGTACTTC. Translation: CASSLGGTGVEQYF.